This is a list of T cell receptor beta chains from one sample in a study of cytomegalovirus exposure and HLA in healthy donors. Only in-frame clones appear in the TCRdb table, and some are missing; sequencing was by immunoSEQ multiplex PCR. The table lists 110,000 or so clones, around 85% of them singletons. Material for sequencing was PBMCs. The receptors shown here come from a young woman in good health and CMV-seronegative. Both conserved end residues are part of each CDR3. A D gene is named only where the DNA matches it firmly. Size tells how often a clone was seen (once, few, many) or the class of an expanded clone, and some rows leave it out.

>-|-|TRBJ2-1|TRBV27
CASSWASTNEQFF
TGTGCCAGCAGTTGGGCAAGCACTAATGAGCAGTTCTTC
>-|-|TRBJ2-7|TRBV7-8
CASSLNGLPYEQYF
TGTGCCAGCAGCTTAAATGGGCTACCCTACGAGCAGTACTTC
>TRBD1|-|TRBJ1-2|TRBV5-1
CASADGTGSYGYTF
TGCGCCAGCGCCGACGGGACAGGCTCCTATGGCTACACCTTC
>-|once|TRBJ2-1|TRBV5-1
CASSEFDKRNEQFF
TGCGCCAGCAGCGAGTTTGACAAACGCAATGAGCAGTTCTTC
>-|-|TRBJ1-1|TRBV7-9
CASSLETGRTEAFF
TGTGCCAGCAGCTTAGAGACAGGACGGACTGAAGCTTTCTTT
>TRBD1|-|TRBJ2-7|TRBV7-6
CASSFRQGNYEQYF
TGTGCCAGCAGCTTTCGACAGGGCAACTACGAGCAGTACTTC
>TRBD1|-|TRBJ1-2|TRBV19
CASSTLDRNYGYTF
TGTGCCAGTAGTACCCTGGACAGGAACTATGGCTACACCTTC
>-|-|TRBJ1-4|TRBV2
CASRWTAPVELFF
TGTGCCAGCAGATGGACAGCCCCAGTGGAACTGTTTTTT
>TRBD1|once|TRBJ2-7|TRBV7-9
CASTPIDRVGDEQYF
TGTGCCAGCACCCCAATCGACAGGGTAGGCGACGAGCAGTACTTC
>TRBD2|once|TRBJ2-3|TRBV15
CATSTSGGNTDTQYF
TGTGCCACCAGCACTAGCGGAGGAAACACAGATACGCAGTATTTT
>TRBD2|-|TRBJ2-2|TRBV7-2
CASSAGTSYFARELFF
TGTGCCAGCAGCGCCGGGACTAGTTATTTCGCCCGGGAGCTGTTTTTT